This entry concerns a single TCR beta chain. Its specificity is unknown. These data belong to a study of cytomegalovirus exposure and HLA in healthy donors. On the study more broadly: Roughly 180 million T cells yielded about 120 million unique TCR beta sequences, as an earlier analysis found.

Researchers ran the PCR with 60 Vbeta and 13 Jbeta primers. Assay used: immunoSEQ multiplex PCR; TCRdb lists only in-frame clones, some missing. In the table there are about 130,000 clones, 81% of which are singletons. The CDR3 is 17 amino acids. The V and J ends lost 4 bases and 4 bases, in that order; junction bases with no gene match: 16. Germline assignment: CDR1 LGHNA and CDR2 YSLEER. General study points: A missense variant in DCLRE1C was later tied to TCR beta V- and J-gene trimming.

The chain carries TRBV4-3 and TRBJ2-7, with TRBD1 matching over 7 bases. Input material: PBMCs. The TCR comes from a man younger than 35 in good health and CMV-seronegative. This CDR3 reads CASSLAFDRVRSYEQYF. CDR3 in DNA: TGCGCCAGCAGCCTTGCCTTCGACAGGGTCAGATCTTACGAGCAGTACTTC.